A selection of T cell receptor beta chains follows, all from one sample in a study of blood T cell repertoires in COVID-19. This table comes from immunoSEQ multiplex PCR, and its TCRdb copy is limited to in-frame clones, with some not included. The sample lists about 120,000 clones, 70% to 90% occurring once. The material sequenced was peripheral blood. These receptors originate from a woman aged 50 to 65 with acute or convalescent COVID-19. Both conserved end residues are part of each CDR3. The D gene is left open where the match is weak. Clone size, where shown, is once, few, many, or a class for clones that have expanded.

V gene	D gene	clone size	J gene	CDR3 DNA	CDR3 protein
TRBV4-2	TRBD2	NA	TRBJ2-1	TGTGCCAGCAGCCAAGACCTAGCGGGGTACAATGAGCAGTTCTTC	CASSQDLAGYNEQFF
TRBV19	NA	NA	TRBJ1-5	TGTGCCAGTAAGTCCCAGCGCACAGGTAGCAATCAGCCCCAGCATTTT	CASKSQRTGSNQPQHF
TRBV4-2	NA	NA	TRBJ2-4	TGTGCCAGCAGCCAAGAGGCGGAGGTGAAAAACATTCAGTACTTC	CASSQEAEVKNIQYF
TRBV3-1/TRBV3-2	NA	NA	TRBJ1-5	TGTGCCAGCAGCCAAAATCCCGCGGGCACCAATCAGCCCCAGCATTTT	CASSQNPAGTNQPQHF
TRBV7-3	NA	NA	TRBJ2-5	TGTGCCAGCAGCCCAACTGAAAAAGAGACCCAGTACTTC	CASSPTEKETQYF
TRBV23-1	TRBD1	NA	TRBJ2-7	TGCGCCAGCAGGCTGACAGGGGCCAAGTCCTACGAGCAGTACTTC	CASRLTGAKSYEQYF
TRBV11-2	NA	once	TRBJ1-3	TGTGCCAGCAGCTTAGATCTCTCTGGAAACACCATATATTTT	CASSLDLSGNTIYF
TRBV5-6	TRBD1	NA	TRBJ1-4	TGTGCCAGCAGCTTGAAGCCCTCCCGGGACAGGTCGGAAAAACTGTTTTTT	CASSLKPSRDRSEKLFF
TRBV19	TRBD1	NA	TRBJ1-5	TGTGCCAGTAGTATCCGGGACAGGGGGCAGCCCCAGCATTTT	CASSIRDRGQPQHF
TRBV4-1	TRBD2	NA	TRBJ2-5	TGCGCCAGCAGCCAACTAGCGGGTACCGAGACCCAGTACTTC	CASSQLAGTETQYF
TRBV30	NA	NA	TRBJ1-3	TGTGCCTGGAGTGTGTCGGGAAGCTCTGGAAACACCATATATTTT	CAWSVSGSSGNTIYF
TRBV12-3/TRBV12-4	NA	NA	TRBJ1-2	TGTGCCAGCAGTTTCTGGGGAGGCGGCTACACCTTC	CASSFWGGGYTF
TRBV18	NA	NA	TRBJ1-2	TGTGCCAGCTCACCAGTCGGGGGGGAGTCCTATGGCTACACCTTC	CASSPVGGESYGYTF
TRBV6-5	NA	NA	TRBJ2-3	TGTGCCTCCTCCGAGGCGGGCAGCACAGATACGCAGTATTTT	CASSEAGSTDTQYF
TRBV5-3	TRBD2	NA	TRBJ2-2	TGTGCCAGAAGCAGCCCGACTAGCGGGACGAACACCGGGGAGCTGTTTTTT	CARSSPTSGTNTGELFF
TRBV5-4	NA	NA	TRBJ1-1	TGTGCCAGCAGCTTGGGTGAGGCTGAAGCTTTCTTT	CASSLGEAEAFF
TRBV27	NA	few	TRBJ2-1	TGTGCCAGCAGTTTAGCTAGCGCTCTCTTTTACAATGAGCAGTTCTTC	CASSLASALFYNEQFF
TRBV12-5	NA	NA	TRBJ2-3	TGTGCTAGTGGTTTAGGGGCTAGCACAGATACGCAGTATTTT	CASGLGASTDTQYF
TRBV7-8	TRBD2	NA	TRBJ2-1	TGTGCCAGCAGCTTAGAGACTAGCGGGAGATATGAGCAGTTCTTC	CASSLETSGRYEQFF
TRBV24-1	TRBD2	NA	TRBJ2-3	TGTGCCACCAGTGATTTGCAAACGATAGCGGGAAGGACAGATACGCAGTATTTT	CATSDLQTIAGRTDTQYF
TRBV18	NA	few	TRBJ1-2	TGTGCCAGCTCACCAATTTCAGGGGACGGCTACACCTTC	CASSPISGDGYTF
TRBV6-5	NA	NA	TRBJ2-7	TGTGCCAGCAGTTACTCCGGCGGAGTGGCCTACGAGCAGTACTTC	CASSYSGGVAYEQYF
TRBV5-6	NA	NA	TRBJ2-1	TGTGCCAGCAGCTTGTACCTAGTGTACAATGAGCAGTTCTTC	CASSLYLVYNEQFF